This TCR beta chain came from a study of blood T cell repertoires in COVID-19. Whole-study context: Sites across the United States, Italy and Spain contributed samples from acute and convalescent COVID-19. PBMCs, B-cell-depleted T cells, or T cells were the source of the cDNA or gDNA that made up the material.

Study processing details: Estimation of nucleated cell counts relied on the amplification of reference gene primers. Produced via immunoSEQ multiplex PCR; TCRdb's table is partial and in-frame only. V and J calls and clone size come straight from that table; D and trimming were deduced from the DNA. The sample includes 40,000 to 45,000 clones, roughly nine tenths of them seen just once. Trimming at V came to 1 base and at J to 3 bases, leaving 17 bases not matched to a gene. Per the germline V gene, CDR1 is KGHDR and CDR2 is SFDVKD. This CDR3 is 20 amino acids long. This chain uses TRBV24-1 with TRBJ2-7; TRBD2 agrees at 10 bases. This clonotype was sampled from a human donor in a cohort sampled during active COVID-19. Sequencing was performed on peripheral blood. Written as DNA, the CDR3 is TGTGCCACCAGTGATTTATACTATTCGGTTAGCGGGGGGCCCGACTACGAGCAGTACTTC. It codes for CATSDLYYSVSGGPDYEQYF.